This T cell receptor beta chain was identified in a study of tumor-infiltrating lymphocytes in localized non-small cell lung cancer (dated by TCRdb to 2020 to 2023). For context, the study as a whole: Several histologies were represented in the cohort, which also included both smokers and never-smokers as well as patients whose samples were collected after neoadjuvant chemotherapy. Each patient contributed resected tumor tissue and uninvolved lung tissue from the same patient, described as non-adjacent to the tumor. TCR sequencing was one of several integrated assays, alongside flow cytometry, multiplex immunofluorescence, RNA-seq, exome sequencing and proteomics, applied to the same patients. The overall ICON cohort was composed of under 190 surgical patients with localized non-small cell lung cancer whose tumors were resected. A total of about 59 patients were part of the paired comparison of immunoSEQ T-cell fraction between tumor and uninvolved lung.

The germline V gene gives CDR1 as KGHSH and CDR2 as LQKENI. The CDR3 runs 13 residues from the cysteine to the phenylalanine. The kept DNA is CDR3 alone, 39 bases in frame from the first base. The junction shows trimming of 5 bases on V and 2 bases on J, plus 10 bases between the germline ends. ICON enrollment began in April 2016, and the last patient was enrolled in 2018. Fresh tumor and matched uninvolved tissue for in-depth immune analyses, including TCR sequencing, were collected from a subcohort of around 80 patients. DNA isolated from bulk tissue, without cell sorting, was used for TCR sequencing. This clone has just one count. Which antigen it targets is not known. There are no base qualities to consult, and no much larger clone falls within one base. Overall study outcomes, separate from this receptor: The TCR-derived T-cell fraction showed no difference between the flow cytometry-defined immunotypes IM1 (good prognosis) and IM2 (poor prognosis). TCRbeta sequencing supported higher T cell infiltration in tumors than in uninvolved lung tissue, consistent with immunofluorescence CD3 counts. Tumor T-cell fraction from TCR sequencing was not associated with recurrence-free survival (p = 0.61). Since assay coverage differed from patient to patient depending on how much tissue was available, TCR sequencing was done for only a subset of the cohort. Because different assays used different pieces of the same tissue, intratumor heterogeneity could not be separated from technical variation.

TCR sequencing with the immunoSEQ assay provided the T-cell fraction in tumor and uninvolved lung tissue. The authors' pipeline ran thus. For survival analysis, patients were split into high (upper tertile) and low (lower two tertiles) T-cell fraction groups and compared by log-rank test. A signed-rank test was used to check for differences in T-cell fraction between paired tumor and uninvolved lung. In TCRdb, the immuneACCESS table is reduced to in-frame sequences with V and J assigned. These tables do not hold every clone; where another copy was compared, an unresolved V gene accounts for under half, and the others remain unexplained. V, J and clone size were drawn from that table, and D and trimming were deduced from the DNA. Across this sample there are about 12,000 clones, with less than 85% seen only once. The top ten constitute around 13% of the sample.

The source material was lung tumor tissue. The clonotype comes from a human donor with non-small cell lung cancer. The rearranged chain carries TRBV18 and TRBJ2-7; the D segment cannot be called with confidence. DNA sequence: TGTGCCAGCTCATTCGGCATCGCCTACGAGCAGTACTTC. It translates as CASSFGIAYEQYF.